What follows are 17 T cell receptor beta chains derived from one specimen sequenced in a study of T cell responses to AZD1222 COVID-19 vaccine. TCRdb's table, derived via immunoSEQ multiplex PCR, lists solely in-frame clones and lacks some. Counted here are 150,000 or so clones, 89% occurring once; the ten biggest clones make up 4.5% to 6.5%. The sequences come from peripheral blood, collected on day 0 of AZD1222 vaccination. These receptor sequences come from an adult in good health.

CDR3 coding DNA: TGTGCCAGCAGAAAGACTAGCGGGGTTTCCAATGAGCAGTTCTTC. Residues: CASRKTSGVSNEQFF. V usage is TRBV7-2 and J usage is TRBJ2-1, with 11 bases identical to TRBD2. CDR1 SGHTA and CDR2 FQGNSA come from the germline V gene. Germline trimming cut 6 bases from V and 6 bases from J; bases unmatched to any gene: 7. The CDR3 consists of 15 residues. Full variable domain (remainder filled in from reference TRBV7-2 and TRBJ2-1): GAGVSQSPSNKVTEKGKDVELRCDPISGHTALYWYRQSLGQGLEFLIYFQGNSAPDKSGLPSDRFSAERTGGSVSTLTIQRTQQEDSAVYLCASRKTSGVSNEQFFGPGTRLTVL.

CDR3 protein: CASSRQATGGGYTF. The CDR3 DNA follows: TGCGCCAGCAGCCGACAGGCCACCGGAGGAGGCTACACCTTC. V is TRBV4-3 and J is TRBJ1-2, with TRBD1 as a possible D gene (6 bases). V shed 4 bases and J shed 8 bases, with 17 bases lying between them. CDR1 LGHNA and CDR2 YSLEER come from the germline V gene. The CDR3 has 14 residues.

The chain joins TRBV4-1 to TRBJ2-1; 8 bases line up with TRBD2. V was clipped by 10 bases and J by 4 bases; unmatched bases: 9. The CDR3 extends over 14 amino acids. Germline V gene data show CDR1 as MGHRA and CDR2 as YSYEKL. The CDR3 DNA reads TGCGCCACCCGTCCCGGGGGGGGTTACAATGAGCAGTTCTTC. Its translation: CATRPGGGYNEQFF.

The genes are TRBV9 and TRBJ2-1, with TRBD2 matching 11 bases. Germline values: CDR1 SGDLS, CDR2 YYNGEE. The CDR3 covers 15 residues. Trimming took 4 bases from V and 5 from J; bases not matched to a gene: 5. Here the CDR3 DNA reads TGTGCCAGCAGCCCTAGCGGGAGGACACACAATGAGCAGTTCTTC. Its translation: CASSPSGRTHNEQFF.

This chain connects TRBV14 to TRBJ1-1, with 8 nucleotides matching TRBD1. The CDR3 is made up of 15 amino acids. Germline CDR1 and CDR2: SGHDN and FVKESK. The V segment lost 2 bases and the J segment 10 bases; nucleotides outside the gene matches: 12. This chain's CDR3 is CASSQLAGGTAVAFF. The DNA for the CDR3 is TGTGCCAGCAGCCAATTAGCAGGGGGCACGGCGGTAGCTTTCTTT.

This clone occurred a few times. The rearrangement joins TRBV7-9 to TRBJ2-2; 8 bases align to TRBD1. The length of the CDR3 is 16 residues. CDR1 SEHNR and CDR2 FQNEAQ come from the germline V gene (reference sequence). The trim removed 5 bases at V and 7 bases at J, leaving 12 bases unmatched. The CDR3 loop is CASSPGTGSFGGELFF. The CDR3 bases are TGTGCCAGCAGCCCCGGGACAGGTTCCTTTGGCGGGGAGCTGTTTTTT.

The chain employs TRBV5-1 and TRBJ1-3; 8 nucleotides agree with TRBD1. The germline V gene encodes CDR1 SGHRS and CDR2 YFSETQ. Trimming removed 4 bases from V and 0 bases from J; junction bases left unmatched: 12. The CDR3 sequence is 18 residues long. CDR3 nucleotide sequence: TGCGCCAGCAGCGTAGGGACAGGATTTCTCAGCTCTGGAAACACCATATATTTT. Residues: CASSVGTGFLSSGNTIYF.

This sequence joins TRBV5-1 and TRBJ1-2, with D unclear. The germline gives CDR1 SGHRS, CDR2 YFSETQ. The V gene lost 4 bases and the J gene lost 6 bases, with 19 bases spanning the gap. This CDR3 comprises 15 residues. Here the CDR3 DNA reads TGCGCCAGCAGCAGGACCCTGGGTGGTGGGGATGGCTACACCTTC. Its protein product is CASSRTLGGGDGYTF.

The chain combines TRBV25-1 with TRBJ2-3; TRBD1 matches at 9 bases. The CDR3 consists of 14 residues. Germline lookup yields CDR1 MGHDK and CDR2 SYGVNS. V was clipped by 6 bases and J by 4 bases; unmatched bases: 5. For the CDR3, the DNA is TGTGCCAGCAGACGACAGGGGGTAGCAGATACGCAGTATTTT. This encodes CASRRQGVADTQYF.

This clone was counted a few times. J is TRBJ2-7 and V is TRBV4-2; a possible D gene is TRBD1 (6 bases). CDR1 is LGHNA, CDR2 YNFKEQ, per germline. Trimming removed 2 bases at V and 7 bases at J, with 18 bases between. The CDR3 length is 15 residues. The CDR3 here is CASSQNSQGIGEQYF. CDR3 sequence (DNA): TGTGCCAGCAGCCAAAATTCACAGGGAATAGGAGAGCAGTACTTC.

The gene calls are TRBV10-3 and TRBJ1-1; possible D gene TRBD1, 5 bases. Germline CDR1 reads ENHRY; CDR2 reads SYGVKD. V was pared by 6 bases and J by 4 bases, with 12 bases between. The CDR3 length is 13 residues. DNA for the CDR3: TGTGCCATCAGCGACAGAGAGAGCACTGAAGCTTTCTTT. Translation: CAISDRESTEAFF.

In its sample, this clone was seen once. The chain joins TRBV28 to TRBJ2-2; the D call may be TRBD1 or TRBD2 (5 bases each). Germline V gene sequence: CDR1 MDHEN, CDR2 SYDVKM. Trimming pared 1 base from V and 10 bases from J, leaving 19 bases between. This CDR3 is 16 amino acids long. CDR3 region: CASSLSPGRFPLELFF. The CDR3 nucleotides read TGTGCCAGCAGTTTATCCCCAGGGAGATTTCCCCTGGAGCTGTTTTTT.

Only one count was recorded for this clone. This chain joins TRBV28 and TRBJ2-5, with 13 bases identical to TRBD2. After removal of 6 bases from V and 1 base from J, the junction contained 5 bases not matched to a gene. This CDR3 comprises 16 residues. Germline-derived CDR1 and CDR2 are MDHEN and SYDVKM. CDR3 sequence reads: CASRPTSGRAQETQYF. The CDR3 DNA is TGTGCCAGCAGGCCTACTAGCGGGAGGGCCCAAGAGACCCAGTACTTC.

A few counts support this clone. The chain links TRBV9 to TRBJ2-3, with TRBD2 identical over 10 bases. Looked up from germline, CDR1 is SGDLS and CDR2 is YYNGEE. The CDR3 is made up of 17 amino acids. V gave up 1 base and J gave up 7 bases; unmatched junction bases: 12. The CDR3 sequence is CASSVRGLAGEGYTQYF. The CDR3 DNA follows: TGTGCCAGCAGCGTACGAGGTCTAGCGGGAGAAGGGTATACGCAGTATTTT.

The genes are TRBV28 and TRBJ1-2; weak D call: TRBD1 (5 bases). The CDR3 totals 15 residues. V gave up 3 bases and J gave up 8 bases, with 19 bases separating them. Germline V lookup: CDR1 MDHEN, CDR2 SYDVKM. The CDR3 is CASSFPGRERRGYTF. CDR3 coding DNA: TGTGCCAGCAGTTTCCCCGGCAGGGAGAGAAGGGGCTACACCTTC.

This rearrangement joins TRBV5-1 to TRBJ2-6; perhaps TRBD2 as D (5 bases). The CDR3 totals 18 residues. The V gene's germline CDR1 is SGHRS and CDR2 YFSETQ. V lost 0 bases and J 0 bases, leaving 13 bases between the germline ends. In DNA form, the CDR3 reads TGCGCCAGCAGCTTGGGGGCCGACCGGGACTCTGGGGCCAACGTCCTGACTTTC. It is translated as CASSLGADRDSGANVLTF.

The chain combines TRBV18 with TRBJ1-1; no definite D call. The V and J ends lost 2 bases and 4 bases respectively, with 5 bases between them. In germline, CDR1 is KGHSH, CDR2 LQKENI. This CDR3 region has 12 residues. The CDR3 region has the DNA TGTGCCAGCTCACCAGGTTTCACTGAAGCTTTCTTT. This sequence encodes CASSPGFTEAFF.